The next 11 T cell receptor beta chains were all read from a single sample in a study of technical replicates of blood from four donors. Generated by immunoSEQ multiplex PCR, the TCRdb table keeps only in-frame clones and is missing some. The data show roughly 100,000 clones, around 96% seen once. Sequenced material: T cells isolated from PBMCs. Source of these receptors: a human donor in good health.

The genes are TRBV27 and TRBJ1-3, with D possibly TRBD1 on 5 matching bases. The CDR3 runs to 13 residues. Germline CDR1 is MNHEY and CDR2 is SMNVEV (reference sequence). V lost 6 bases to trimming and J lost 2 bases, with 8 bases between them. This chain's CDR3 is CASRQVPGNTIYF. The CDR3 DNA sequence: TGTGCCAGCAGACAGGTCCCTGGAAACACCATATATTTT.

This clone was found once. The chain is built from TRBV6-5 and TRBJ1-1; D gene unclear. The length of the CDR3 is 15 residues. Between the trimmed V and J ends, which lost 2 bases and 0 bases, there was a span of 10 bases. Per germline, CDR1 MNHEY and CDR2 SVGAGI. CDR3 in amino acids: CASSYEGGMNTEAFF. The CDR3 DNA sequence: TGTGCCAGCAGTTACGAGGGAGGCATGAACACTGAAGCTTTCTTT.

The chain joins TRBV4-1 to TRBJ2-5; 7 nucleotides line up with TRBD2. The V and J ends lost 5 bases and 5 bases, in that order; junction bases with no gene match: 5. CDR1 is MGHRA, CDR2 YSYEKL, per germline. The CDR3 consists of 13 residues. The CDR3 is CASSSYGGETQYF. CDR3 nucleotide sequence: TGCGCCAGCAGCTCCTACGGGGGGGAGACCCAGTACTTC.

V usage is TRBV9 and J usage is TRBJ1-1, with D possibly being TRBD1 (6 bases). V was pared by 0 bases and J by 4 bases, with 16 bases between. The CDR3 is made up of 16 amino acids. The germline CDR1 and CDR2 sequences are SGDLS and YYNGEE. CDR3: CASSVEGRGGGTEAFF. The DNA of the CDR3 is TGTGCCAGCAGCGTAGAAGGCAGGGGCGGGGGCACTGAAGCTTTCTTT.

The chain carries TRBV7-9 and TRBJ1-2; TRBD1 matches 9 bases. Germline lookup yields CDR1 SEHNR and CDR2 FQNEAQ (reference sequence). The V gene end was trimmed by 4 bases and the J gene end by 4 bases; junction bases not matched to a gene: 13. The CDR3 totals 17 residues. DNA of the CDR3: TGTGCCAGCAGCTCACAAGAACAGGGGGCGTGGGGCTATGGCTACACCTTC. This sequence encodes CASSSQEQGAWGYGYTF.

This chain joins TRBV10-3 and TRBJ1-2; the match to TRBD1 covers 7 bases. Germline lookup yields CDR1 ENHRY and CDR2 SYGVKD. The J segment lost 8 bases and the V segment lost 0 bases, leaving 12 bases of the junction unmatched. This CDR3 region has 16 residues. The CDR3 sequence is CAISESIDDRVGGYTF. Written as DNA, the CDR3 is TGTGCCATCAGTGAGTCGATTGACGACAGGGTAGGAGGCTACACCTTC.

J is TRBJ2-3 and V is TRBV29-1; the D gene is possibly TRBD2 (5 bases). CDR3 length equals 15 residues. The germline V gene encodes CDR1 SQVTM and CDR2 ANQGSEA. The V end lost 6 bases, the J end lost 2 bases, and 18 bases lay between the germline ends. Here the CDR3 reads CSVEWVGDPTDTQYF. CDR3 sequence (DNA): TGCAGCGTCGAGTGGGTCGGGGATCCCACAGATACGCAGTATTTT.

This chain uses TRBV6-5 with TRBJ2-7; 8 nucleotides agree with TRBD1. Germline lookup yields CDR1 MNHEY and CDR2 SVGAGI. J was trimmed by 3 bases and V by 4 bases; bases with no gene match: 8. The CDR3 loop spans 15 amino acids. CDR3 amino acids: CASSFGQGVVYEQYF. The CDR3 region has the DNA TGTGCCAGCAGTTTTGGACAGGGAGTGGTCTACGAGCAGTACTTC.

V gene TRBV11-2 combines with J gene TRBJ2-1; the D is unclear. The CDR3 contains 15 residues. Germline loops: CDR1 SGHAT, CDR2 FQNNGV. V was pared by 1 base and J by 9 bases, with 16 bases between. Here the CDR3 DNA reads TGTGCCAGCAGCTTAGTCGCTAGTCCCCGTGGTGAGCAGTTCTTC. This gives the protein CASSLVASPRGEQFF.

The V call is TRBV7-8, the J call TRBJ1-1; weak D call: TRBD1 (6 bases). The V gene's germline CDR1 is SGHVS and CDR2 FQNEAQ. The CDR3 totals 12 residues. The V end lost 5 bases, the J end lost 10 bases, and 14 bases lay between the germline ends. CDR3 residues: CASSPRQEAAFF. The CDR3 DNA is TGTGCCAGCAGCCCACGACAGGAGGCAGCTTTCTTT.

The chain uses TRBV6-1 and TRBJ2-3, with D perhaps matching TRBD2 (7 bases). V lost 0 bases to trimming and J lost 5 bases, with 15 bases between them. CDR1 and CDR2 (germline): MNHNS, SASEGT. This CDR3 has 16 amino acids. The CDR3 nucleotides read TGTGCCAGCAGTGAAGCGCCGGGGGGCGGAGAAGATACGCAGTATTTT. It codes for CASSEAPGGGEDTQYF.